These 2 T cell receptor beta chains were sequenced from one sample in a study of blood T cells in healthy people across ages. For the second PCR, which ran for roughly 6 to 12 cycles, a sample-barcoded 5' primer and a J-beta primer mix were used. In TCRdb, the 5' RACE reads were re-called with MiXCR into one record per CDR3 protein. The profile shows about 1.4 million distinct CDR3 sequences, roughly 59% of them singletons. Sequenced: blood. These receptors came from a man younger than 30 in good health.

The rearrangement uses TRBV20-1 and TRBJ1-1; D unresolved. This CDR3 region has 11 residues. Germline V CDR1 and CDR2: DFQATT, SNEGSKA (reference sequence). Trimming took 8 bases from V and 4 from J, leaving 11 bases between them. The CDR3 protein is CSCTKGTEAFF. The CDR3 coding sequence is TGCAGTTGCACAAAGGGCACTGAAGCTTTCTTT.

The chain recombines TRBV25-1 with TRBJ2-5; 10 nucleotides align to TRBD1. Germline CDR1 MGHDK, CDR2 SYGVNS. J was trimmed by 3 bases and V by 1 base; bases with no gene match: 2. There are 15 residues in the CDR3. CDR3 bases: TGTGCCAGCAGTGAATCCGGGACAGGGGAAGAGACCCAGTACTTC. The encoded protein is CASSESGTGEETQYF. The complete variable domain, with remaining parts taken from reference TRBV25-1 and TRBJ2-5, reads EADIYQTPRYLVIGTGKKITLECSQTMGHDKMYWYQQDPGMELHLIHYSYGVNSTEKGDLSSESTVSRIRTEHFPLTLESARPSHTSQYLCASSESGTGEETQYFGPGTRLLVL.